This entry concerns a single TCR beta chain. Its matching antigen is unknown. The time point is: neoterminal ileum biopsy at postoperative endoscopy, about 6 months after surgery. V lost 4 bases to trimming and J lost 12 bases, with 26 bases between them. This CDR3 contains 16 residues. The germline V gene has CDR1 SGHDT and CDR2 YYEEEE. The data originate from a study of T cell repertoires in ileal Crohn's disease. Study background: About half received postoperative treatment, under 14 with thiopurines and 15 to 20 anti-TNF. Study-wide results and caveats: Endoscopic recurrence occurred in every patient whose clonality exceeded 26.8%.

TCRB immunosequencing input was roughly 500 nanograms of biopsy DNA per sample. Produced via immunoSEQ multiplex PCR; TCRdb's table is partial and in-frame only. The repertoire consists of roughly 20,000 clones, with more than 65% occurring once and the leading ten covering over 3.5%. The chain uses TRBV5-6 and TRBJ2-1; tentative D call: TRBD1 (5 bases). This sequence originates from an adult with Crohn's disease. The sequencing sample was made of ileal tissue. DNA for the CDR3: TGTGCCAGCAGCCAGATCACGCCCGGACATCCCCCCCCGCAGTTCTTC. It codes for CASSQITPGHPPPQFF.